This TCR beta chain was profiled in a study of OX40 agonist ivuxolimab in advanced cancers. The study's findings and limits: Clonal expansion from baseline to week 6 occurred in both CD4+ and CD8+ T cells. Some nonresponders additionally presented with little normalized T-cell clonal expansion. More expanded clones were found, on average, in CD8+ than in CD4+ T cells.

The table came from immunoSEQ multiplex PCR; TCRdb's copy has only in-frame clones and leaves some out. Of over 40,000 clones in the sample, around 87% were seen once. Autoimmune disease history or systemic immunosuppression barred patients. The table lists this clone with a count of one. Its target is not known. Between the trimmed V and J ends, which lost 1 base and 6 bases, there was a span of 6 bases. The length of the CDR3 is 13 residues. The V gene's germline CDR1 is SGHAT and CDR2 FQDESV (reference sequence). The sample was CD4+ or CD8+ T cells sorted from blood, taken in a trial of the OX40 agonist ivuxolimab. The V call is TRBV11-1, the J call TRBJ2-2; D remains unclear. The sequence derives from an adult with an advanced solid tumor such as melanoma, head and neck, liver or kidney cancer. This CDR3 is CASSLVGAGELFF. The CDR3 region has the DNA TGTGCCAGCAGCTTAGTTGGGGCCGGGGAGCTGTTTTTT.